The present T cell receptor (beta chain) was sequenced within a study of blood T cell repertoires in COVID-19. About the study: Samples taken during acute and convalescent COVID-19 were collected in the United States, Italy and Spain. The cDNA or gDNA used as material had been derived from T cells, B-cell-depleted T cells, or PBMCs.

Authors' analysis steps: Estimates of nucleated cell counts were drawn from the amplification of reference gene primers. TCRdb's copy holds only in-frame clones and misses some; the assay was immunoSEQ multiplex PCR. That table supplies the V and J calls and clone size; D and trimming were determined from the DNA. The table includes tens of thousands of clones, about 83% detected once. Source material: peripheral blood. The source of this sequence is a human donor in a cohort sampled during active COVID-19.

Here the CDR3 reads CATKGSPGQGPNEQYF. The CDR3 DNA sequence: TGTGCCACCAAAGGGTCCCCGGGACAGGGTCCCAACGAGCAGTACTTC. The rearrangement links TRBV24-1 to TRBJ2-7; TRBD1 matches at 9 bases. The germline gives CDR1 KGHDR, CDR2 SFDVKD. The trim removed 8 bases at V and 5 bases at J, leaving 15 bases unmatched. The CDR3 extends over 16 amino acids.